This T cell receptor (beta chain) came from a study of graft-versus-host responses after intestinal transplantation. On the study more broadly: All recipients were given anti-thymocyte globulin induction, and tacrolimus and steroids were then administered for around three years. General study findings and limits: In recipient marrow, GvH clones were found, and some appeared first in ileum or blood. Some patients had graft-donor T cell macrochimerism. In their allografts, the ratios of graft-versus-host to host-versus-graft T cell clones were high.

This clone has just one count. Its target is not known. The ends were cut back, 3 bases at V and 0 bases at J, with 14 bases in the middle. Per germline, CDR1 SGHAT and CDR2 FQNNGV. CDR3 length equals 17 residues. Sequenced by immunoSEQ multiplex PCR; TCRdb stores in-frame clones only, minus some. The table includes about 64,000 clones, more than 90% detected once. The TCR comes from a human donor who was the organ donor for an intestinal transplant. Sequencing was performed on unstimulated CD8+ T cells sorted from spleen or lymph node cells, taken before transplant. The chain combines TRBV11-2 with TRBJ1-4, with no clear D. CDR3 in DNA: TGTGCCAGCAGCTTCTCTGAGGGTTTTGCAACTAATGAAAAACTGTTTTTT. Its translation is CASSFSEGFATNEKLFF. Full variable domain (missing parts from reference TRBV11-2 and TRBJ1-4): EAGVAQSPRYKIIEKRQSVAFWCNPISGHATLYWYQQILGQGPKLLIQFQNNGVVDDSQLPKDRFSAERLKGVDSTLKIQPAKLEDSAVYLCASSFSEGFATNEKLFFGSGTQLSVL.